This T cell receptor (beta chain) was identified in a study of T cells in Graves' hyperthyroidism and ophthalmopathy (dated by TCRdb to the late 2010s). Background for the entire study: Peripheral blood samples were taken at the time of initial diagnosis, prior to any treatment. Following sampling, methimazole starting at 30 mg daily was given to hyperthyroidism patients, and high-dose intravenous methylprednisolone was given to ophthalmopathy patients. In addition, the study compared T-cell repertoires in thyroid tissue and in blood from five or six Graves' hyperthyroidism patients. The approximately 90 discovery patients were divided at random into training and test sets in a 7:3 ratio. The paper reports TCR Vbeta CDR3 sequencing of about 140 peripheral blood samples: some 41 ophthalmopathy, roughly 80 hyperthyroidism and about 17 progressor patients. To identify TCR V-J signatures that set the groups apart, the researchers used a discovery cohort of about a hundred patients, made up of around 40 with Graves' ophthalmopathy and 57 with stable Graves' hyperthyroidism. Whether ophthalmopathy could be predicted prospectively was tested in an independent validation cohort made up of roughly 19 hyperthyroidism patients plus 17 patients who later progressed to ophthalmopathy.

The study at large found these results: Most expanded thyroid clonotypes (frequency above 0.001) were also detected in blood, suggesting blood repertoires may reflect thyroid immune responses. A model built on a 13 V-J signature distinguished ophthalmopathy from stable hyperthyroidism, reaching around 88% sensitivity and around 82% specificity in cross-validation and 80%/75% in testing. No statistical method was used to set the sample size in advance, and investigators knew the group allocation. In validation, the model predicted progression to ophthalmopathy a median of 6.5 months before onset, with 70% to 71% sensitivity and more than 72% specificity.

Amplification of TCR beta CDR3 regions was carried out from RNA transcripts. The TCR CDR3 was subjected to a first round of RT-PCR using the HTBI primer set and the Qiagen OneStep RT-PCR kit. Libraries were constructed in a second round of multiplex PCR, after which size selection and purification were performed. Libraries were sequenced paired-end with 100 bp reads on an Illumina HiSeq2000. The authors processed their data as follows. SOAPnuke was used to process the raw data, with reads discarded if the reads contained adapters or uncalled bases, had a mean Phred below 15, or lacked an exact constant-primer or identifier match. High-quality paired reads were merged with COPE v1.2.5, and unique nucleotide sequences were defined as clonotypes. MiTCR v1.1 was used to align clonotypes to the IMGT TRBV, TRBD and TRBJ reference segments. The analysis included only V-J combinations with a frequency above 0.0001, which together covered 98% to 99.2% of the repertoires. A TCS score was defined as the ratio of F50 (clonal expansion) to E x V (chaos), with BLOSUM62-based TCRdist applied between CDR3 peptides within each V-J. Welch's t-statistics and random forest reduced fewer than 600 V-J features to around 14, which were used in a naive Bayes classifier (R e1071). The Morisita-Horn index was used to measure how similar the thyroid and blood repertoires were. TCRdb cleaned the public reads at Q25 with fastp, built clones with MiXCR and kept in-frame beta chains. Rows are combined by CDR3 protein, so each entry shows the most common genes and DNA. TCRdb's processing, not the authors' own work, is the source of the V and J calls. The sample records about 760,000 distinct CDR3 sequences, around 40% of which are singletons. Jointly, the top ten make up less than 40% of the sample.

The CDR3 runs 17 residues from the cysteine to the phenylalanine. The sequence is cut down to CDR3 DNA, 51 bases in frame from base 1. Sequences LGHNA (CDR1) and YSLEER (CDR2) are obtained from the germline V gene. Germline trimming: 1 base from V, 0 bases from J; junction bases outside gene matches: 6. A patient counted as having stable Graves' hyperthyroidism if no progression to ophthalmopathy occurred over 18 months of follow-up. Hyperthyroidism patients were newly diagnosed, had a disease duration of under 2 months, and were aged 18 to 65 years. Patients with uncontrolled infections, other autoimmune diseases, pregnancy or lactation were excluded. Diagnoses were established on the basis of clinical symptoms, serum thyroxine and TRAb, thyroid ultrasound, and orbital computed tomography. PBMCs were separated from 10 ml of fresh peripheral blood using Ficoll-Paque density gradient centrifugation. Trizol reagent was used to extract total RNA, and RNA quality was then checked on an Agilent 2100 Bioanalyzer.

About this clonotype: Its target antigen remains unknown. The record has no base qualities; no much larger clone is one base away.

The clonotype comes from a woman in her forties with Graves' hyperthyroidism. Sample: blood. The chain couples TRBV4-3 to TRBJ1-1; TRBD1 matches 9 bases in the middle. The bases read TGCGCCAGCAGCCAAGGGCGGGGGACAGGGATGAACACTGAAGCTTTCTTT. Its protein is CASSQGRGTGMNTEAFF.